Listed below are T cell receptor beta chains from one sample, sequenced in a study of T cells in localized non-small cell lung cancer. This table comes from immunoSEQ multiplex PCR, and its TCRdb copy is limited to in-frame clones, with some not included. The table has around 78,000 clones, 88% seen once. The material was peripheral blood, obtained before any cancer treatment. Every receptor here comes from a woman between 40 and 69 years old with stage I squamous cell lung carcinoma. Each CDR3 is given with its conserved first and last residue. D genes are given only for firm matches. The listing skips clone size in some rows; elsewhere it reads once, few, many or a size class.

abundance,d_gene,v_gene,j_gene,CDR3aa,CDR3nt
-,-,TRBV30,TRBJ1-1,CAWSDLQGWDTEAFF,TGTGCCTGGAGTGACCTACAGGGATGGGACACTGAAGCTTTCTTT
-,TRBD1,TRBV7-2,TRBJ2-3,CASSLVGTGGTDTQYF,TGTGCCAGCAGCTTAGTAGGCACAGGGGGCACAGATACGCAGTATTTT
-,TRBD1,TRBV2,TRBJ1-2,CASGQVSNYGYTF,TGTGCCAGCGGACAGGTTTCTAACTATGGCTACACCTTC
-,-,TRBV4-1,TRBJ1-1,CASTRDPKFTEAFF,TGCGCCAGCACCAGGGACCCGAAATTCACTGAAGCTTTCTTT
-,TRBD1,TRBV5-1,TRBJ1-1,CASSLGQGQSEAFF,TGCGCCAGCAGCTTAGGACAGGGGCAGTCTGAAGCTTTCTTT
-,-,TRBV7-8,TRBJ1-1,CASSTRGGTEAFF,TGTGCCAGCAGCACCCGCGGGGGCACTGAAGCTTTCTTT
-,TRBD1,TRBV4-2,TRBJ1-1,CASSLVTGTGGTEAFF,TGTGCCAGCAGCCTCGTAACCGGGACAGGGGGGACTGAAGCTTTCTTT
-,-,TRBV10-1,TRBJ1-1,CASSESQIYTEAFF,TGCGCCAGCAGTGAGTCCCAGATATACACTGAAGCTTTCTTT
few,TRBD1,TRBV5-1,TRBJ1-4,CASSSAQTGGEKLFF,TGCGCCAGCAGCTCCGCCCAGACAGGGGGTGAAAAACTGTTTTTT
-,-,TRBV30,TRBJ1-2,CAWSVIHVGYTF,TGTGCCTGGAGTGTAATCCATGTGGGCTACACCTTC
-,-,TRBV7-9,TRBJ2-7,CASRADGGYEQYF,TGTGCCAGCAGGGCGGACGGCGGCTACGAGCAGTACTTC
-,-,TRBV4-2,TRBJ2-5,CASSQDVRVETQYF,TGTGCCAGCAGCCAAGATGTCAGGGTTGAGACCCAGTACTTC
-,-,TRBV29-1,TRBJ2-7,CSATGQPGSLGEQYF,TGCAGCGCGACCGGACAGCCTGGGTCCCTCGGGGAGCAGTACTTC
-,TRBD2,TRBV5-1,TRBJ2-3,CASSSYLAGGYTDTQYF,TGCGCCAGCAGCTCGTACCTAGCGGGGGGCTACACAGATACGCAGTATTTT
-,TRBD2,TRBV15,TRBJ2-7,CATSRGGTSRYEQYF,TGTGCCACCAGCAGAGGAGGGACTAGCAGATACGAGCAGTACTTC
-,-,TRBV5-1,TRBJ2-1,CASSLEGTVGGSEQFF,TGCGCCAGCAGCTTGGAGGGAACGGTTGGGGGGAGTGAGCAGTTCTTC
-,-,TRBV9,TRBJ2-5,CASSVAPDGTKTQYF,TGTGCCAGCAGCGTAGCCCCGGATGGGACAAAGACCCAGTACTTC
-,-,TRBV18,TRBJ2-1,CASSRVAFRDYNEQFF,TGTGCCAGCTCTCGGGTGGCATTCAGGGACTACAATGAGCAGTTCTTC
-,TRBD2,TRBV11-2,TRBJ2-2,CASSLAQAGKNTGELFF,TGTGCCAGCAGCTTAGCGCAAGCGGGGAAGAACACCGGGGAGCTGTTTTTT
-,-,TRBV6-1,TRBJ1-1,CASRISGGNTEAFF,TGTGCCAGCCGAATTTCGGGGGGGAACACTGAAGCTTTCTTT
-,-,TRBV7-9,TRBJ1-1,CASSLRDNTEAFF,TGTGCCAGCAGCTTACGGGACAACACTGAAGCTTTCTTT
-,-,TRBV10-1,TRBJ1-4,CASSVNTGEKLFF,TGCGCCAGCAGTGTAAACACTGGAGAAAAACTGTTTTTT
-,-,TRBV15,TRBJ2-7,CATSRGQRSYEQYF,TGTGCCACCAGCAGAGGACAACGCTCCTACGAGCAGTACTTC
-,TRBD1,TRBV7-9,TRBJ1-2,CASSMQGADGYTF,TGTGCCAGCAGCATGCAGGGGGCGGACGGCTACACCTTC
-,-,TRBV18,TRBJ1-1,CASSPPGVLRTEAFF,TGTGCCAGCTCACCACCAGGGGTCCTGAGGACTGAAGCTTTCTTT
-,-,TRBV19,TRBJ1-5,CASSPSLRSNQPQHF,TGTGCCAGTAGTCCCAGCCTCCGAAGCAATCAGCCCCAGCATTTT
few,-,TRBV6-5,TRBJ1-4,CASSYQYRGNEKLFF,TGTGCCAGCAGTTACCAGTACCGGGGTAATGAAAAACTGTTTTTT
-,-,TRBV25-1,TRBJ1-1,CASSGSRSLNTEAFF,TGTGCCAGCAGTGGTTCTAGGTCCCTGAACACTGAAGCTTTCTTT
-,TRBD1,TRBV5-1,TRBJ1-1,CASSSKQGMNTEAFF,TGCGCCAGCAGCTCGAAACAGGGGATGAACACTGAAGCTTTCTTT
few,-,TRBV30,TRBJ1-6,CAWSPLLGGLTYNSPLHF,TGTGCCTGGAGTCCCCTTCTGGGGGGGCTGACTTATAATTCACCCCTCCACTTT
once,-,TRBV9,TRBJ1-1,CASSVRYGTEAFF,TGTGCCAGCAGCGTACGATACGGCACTGAAGCTTTCTTT
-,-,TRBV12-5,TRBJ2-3,CASGSTSTDTQYF,TGTGCTAGTGGATCCACTAGCACAGATACGCAGTATTTT
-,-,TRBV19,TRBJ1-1,CASSMAGREAFF,TGTGCCAGTAGTATGGCGGGAAGAGAAGCTTTCTTT
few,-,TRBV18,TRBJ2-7,CASSGSRLHEQYF,TGTGCCAGCTCAGGGTCGAGATTACACGAGCAGTACTTC
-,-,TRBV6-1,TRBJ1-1,CASSDRQLNTEAFF,TGTGCCAGCAGTGACCGACAGTTGAACACTGAAGCTTTCTTT
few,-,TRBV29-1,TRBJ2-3,CSAFRPGGGTDTQYF,TGCAGCGCCTTCAGGCCAGGGGGGGGCACAGATACGCAGTATTTT
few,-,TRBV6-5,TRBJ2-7,CASSQGQSYEQYF,TGTGCCAGCTCCCAAGGGCAAAGCTACGAGCAGTACTTC
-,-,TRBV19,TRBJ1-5,CASSIVGRGRNQPQHF,TGTGCCAGTAGTATAGTGGGGCGGGGCAGAAATCAGCCCCAGCATTTT
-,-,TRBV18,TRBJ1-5,CASSPNSNQPQHF,TGTGCCAGCTCACCAAACAGCAATCAGCCCCAGCATTTT
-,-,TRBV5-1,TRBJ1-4,CASSAMTANEKLFF,TGCGCCAGCAGCGCGATGACAGCTAATGAAAAACTGTTTTTT